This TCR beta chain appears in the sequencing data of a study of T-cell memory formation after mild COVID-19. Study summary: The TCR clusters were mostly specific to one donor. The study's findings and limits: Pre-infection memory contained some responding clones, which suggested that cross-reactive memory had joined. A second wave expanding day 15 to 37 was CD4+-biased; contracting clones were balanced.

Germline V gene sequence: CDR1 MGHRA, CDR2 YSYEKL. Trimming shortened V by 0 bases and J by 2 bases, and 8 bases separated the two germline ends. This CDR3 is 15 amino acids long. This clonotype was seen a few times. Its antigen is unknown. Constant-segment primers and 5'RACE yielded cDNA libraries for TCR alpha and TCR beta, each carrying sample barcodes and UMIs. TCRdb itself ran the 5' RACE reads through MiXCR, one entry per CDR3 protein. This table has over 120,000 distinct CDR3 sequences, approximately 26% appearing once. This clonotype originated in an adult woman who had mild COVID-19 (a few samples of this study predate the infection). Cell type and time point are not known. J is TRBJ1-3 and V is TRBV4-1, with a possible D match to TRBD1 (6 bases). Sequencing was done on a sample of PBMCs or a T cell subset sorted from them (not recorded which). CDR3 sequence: CASSQDRTAGNTIYF. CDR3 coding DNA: TGCGCCAGCAGCCAAGATAGGACAGCTGGAAACACCATATATTTT.